The 17 T cell receptor beta chains listed next were all sequenced from one sample in a study of blood T cell repertoires in COVID-19. TCRdb keeps only in-frame clones here, not all; method: immunoSEQ multiplex PCR. The profile shows around 250,000 clones, about 89% of them singletons. Source material: peripheral blood. The receptors were gathered from a woman aged 60-70 years who had recovered from COVID-19.

The chain employs TRBV11-2 and TRBJ1-3; 8 nucleotides line up with TRBD1. Unmatched junction bases numbered 7, after V lost 5 bases and J lost 4 bases. Germline-derived CDR1 and CDR2 are SGHAT and FQNNGV. The CDR3 consists of 15 residues. CDR3: CASSPRTGSGNTIYF. CDR3 sequence (DNA): TGTGCCAGCAGCCCAAGGACAGGGTCAGGAAACACCATATATTTT.

This chain links TRBV19 with TRBJ2-3; 9 bases map to TRBD1. Germline CDR1 reads LNHDA; CDR2 reads SQIVND (reference sequence). V lost 8 bases and J lost 2; bases outside the gene matches: 2. The CDR3 covers 13 residues. The CDR3 DNA sequence: TGTGCCAGTGGGGACAGGGCCACAGATACGCAGTATTTT. This sequence encodes CASGDRATDTQYF.

The chain uses TRBV3-1 (or the pseudogene TRBV3-2) and TRBJ2-2; weak D call: TRBD1 (6 bases). In germline, CDR1 is LGHDT, CDR2 YNNKEL (reference sequence). The CDR3 is 16 residues long. Trimming shortened V by 4 bases and J by 5 bases, and 17 bases separated the two germline ends. CDR3 in DNA: TGTGCCAGCAGCCTTATCCCACAGGGCTTGACCGGGGAGCTGTTTTTT. Amino acid sequence: CASSLIPQGLTGELFF.

CDR3 sequence: CASSFSSNQPQHF. CDR3 sequence (DNA): TGTGCCAGCAGTTTTAGTAGCAATCAGCCCCAGCATTTT. The chain is built from TRBV28 and TRBJ1-5; D call uncertain. Germline V gives CDR1 MDHEN, CDR2 SYDVKM. V was shortened by 3 bases and J by 0 bases, with 3 bases between the two germline ends. The CDR3 has 13 amino acids. The full variable domain, completed using reference TRBV28 and TRBJ1-5, is DVKVTQSSRYLVKRTGEKVFLECVQDMDHENMFWYRQDPGLGLRLIYFSYDVKMKEKGDIPEGYSVSREKKERFSLILESASTNQTSMYLCASSFSSNQPQHFGDGTRLSIL.

The genes are TRBV7-9 and TRBJ1-1, with 7 nucleotides matching TRBD1. This CDR3 comprises 13 residues. Germline trimming cut 3 bases from V and 7 bases from J; bases unmatched to any gene: 5. Germline V gives CDR1 SEHNR, CDR2 FQNEAQ (reference sequence). CDR3 protein: CASSFRGAGEAFF. The DNA of the CDR3 is TGTGCCAGCAGCTTCAGGGGGGCCGGTGAAGCTTTCTTT. Together with reference TRBV7-9 and TRBJ1-1, the CDR3 gives the full variable domain: DTGVSQNPRHKITKRGQNVTFRCDPISEHNRLYWYRQTLGQGPEFLTYFQNEAQLEKSRLLSDRFSAERPKGSFSTLEIQRTEQGDSAMYLCASSFRGAGEAFFGQGTRLTVV.

This chain links TRBV7-9 with TRBJ1-2; 7 bases map to TRBD1. Germline CDR1 is SEHNR and CDR2 is FQNEAQ (reference sequence). Trimming at V came to 5 bases and at J to 2 bases, leaving 8 bases not matched to a gene. The CDR3 is 15 residues long. As DNA, the CDR3 is TGTGCCAGCAGCGCAGGACCACAGGGGAACTATGGCTACACCTTC. Residues: CASSAGPQGNYGYTF. Combining the CDR3 with reference TRBV7-9 and TRBJ1-2 gives the whole variable domain DTGVSQNPRHKITKRGQNVTFRCDPISEHNRLYWYRQTLGQGPEFLTYFQNEAQLEKSRLLSDRFSAERPKGSFSTLEIQRTEQGDSAMYLCASSAGPQGNYGYTFGSGTRLTVV.

This clone was recorded only once. The chain employs TRBV7-3 and TRBJ2-2; 14 positions match TRBD2. After removal of 5 bases from V and 2 bases from J, the junction contained 7 bases not matched to a gene. This CDR3 comprises 18 residues. CDR1 and CDR2 (germline): SGHTA, FQGTGA. The CDR3 DNA is TGTGCCAGCAGCCGAGGACTAGCGGGGGGACTTAACACCGGGGAGCTGTTTTTT. It translates to CASSRGLAGGLNTGELFF.

V is TRBV3-1 (or the pseudogene TRBV3-2) and J is TRBJ1-6; no clear D. The CDR3 is 15 residues long. The V end lost 1 base, the J end lost 8 bases, and 12 bases lay between the germline ends. Germline CDR1 is LGHDT and CDR2 is YNNKEL (reference sequence). CDR3 sequence (DNA): TGTGCCAGCAGCCAAGTACCGGGTGATTATTCACCCCTCCACTTT. This encodes CASSQVPGDYSPLHF.

To note about this clone: Other DNA sequences in the sample encode the same CDR3. The V call is TRBV6-2 or TRBV6-3, the J call TRBJ2-7; tentatively, D is TRBD2 (5 bases). Between the trimmed V and J ends, which lost 5 bases and 3 bases, there was a span of 8 bases. The CDR3 runs 12 residues. CDR1 MNHEY and CDR2 SVGEGT come from the germline V gene. The CDR3 loop is CASSRGVYEQYF. CDR3 in DNA: TGTGCCAGCAGTCGGGGTGTCTACGAGCAGTACTTC.

The chain employs TRBV27 and TRBJ2-3; the D gene is possibly TRBD2 (5 bases). V was pared by 3 bases and J by 2 bases, with 15 bases between. Germline V CDR1 and CDR2: MNHEY, SMNVEV (reference sequence). The CDR3 sequence is 16 residues long. The CDR3 sequence: CASSLTGTSDTDTQYF. As DNA, the CDR3 is TGTGCCAGCAGTTTGACCGGTACTAGTGACACAGATACGCAGTATTTT.

The chain joins TRBV24-1 to TRBJ2-1, with D possibly matching TRBD1 (5 bases). Trimming stripped 4 bases from V and 2 bases from J, with 14 bases between. The CDR3 has 16 amino acids. CDR1 and CDR2 (germline): KGHDR, SFDVKD. CDR3 DNA sequence: TGTGCCACCAGTGACGTCCAGGGTGTTCCCTACAATGAGCAGTTCTTC. As protein: CATSDVQGVPYNEQFF.

V gene TRBV19 combines with J gene TRBJ1-1; D call uncertain. The germline V and J ends were trimmed by 7 bases and 0 bases, with 9 bases remaining between them. This CDR3 contains 13 residues. Germline V CDR1 and CDR2: LNHDA, SQIVND (reference sequence). CDR3 region: CASTGLMNTEAFF. The CDR3 DNA reads TGTGCCAGTACAGGACTCATGAACACTGAAGCTTTCTTT.

The chain combines TRBV5-5 with TRBJ1-5; possibly TRBD1 for D (6 bases). CDR3 size: 17 residues. The germline V and J ends were trimmed by 0 bases and 2 bases, with 15 bases remaining between them. Germline CDR1 reads SGHKS; CDR2 reads YYEKEE (reference sequence). CDR3 sequence (DNA): TGTGCCAGCAGCTTGGAACTCCAGGGGCGAGGCAATCAGCCCCAGCATTTT. Amino acids: CASSLELQGRGNQPQHF.

The chain is built from TRBV7-2 and TRBJ2-1, with 10 positions matching TRBD2. From germline, CDR1 is SGHTA and CDR2 FQGNSA. The length of the CDR3 is 15 residues. The V segment lost 6 bases and the J segment 5 bases; nucleotides outside the gene matches: 7. CDR3: CASSQVAGGHNEQFF. CDR3 coding DNA: TGTGCCAGCAGTCAAGTAGCGGGGGGTCACAATGAGCAGTTCTTC.

There are a few counts of this clone. The chain combines TRBV6-1 with TRBJ1-3; D is unresolved. The V and J ends lost 0 bases and 0 bases respectively, with 15 bases between them. Looked up from germline, CDR1 is MNHNS and CDR2 is SASEGT. The CDR3 spans 18 residues. The CDR3 nucleotides are TGTGCCAGCAGTGAAGCGCTAGGCCAGTCCTTCTCTGGAAACACCATATATTTT. Its protein product is CASSEALGQSFSGNTIYF.

The chain links TRBV15 to TRBJ1-1; 7 bases are shared with TRBD1. The CDR3 covers 16 residues. From germline, CDR1 is LNHNV and CDR2 YYDKDF (reference sequence). The V gene end was trimmed by 0 bases and the J gene end by 7 bases; junction bases not matched to a gene: 11. The CDR3 reads CATSRDLGAGGNEAFF. The CDR3 region has the DNA TGTGCCACCAGCAGAGATCTGGGGGCAGGGGGAAATGAAGCTTTCTTT.

A few counts support this clone. CDR3 sequence reads: CASSYTHGDTQYF. The CDR3 nucleotides are TGTGCCAGCAGCTATACCCACGGAGATACGCAGTATTTT. The chain has TRBV6-5 and TRBJ2-3; D remains unclear. The V gene's germline CDR1 is MNHEY and CDR2 SVGAGI. The CDR3 sequence is 13 residues long. With 6 bases removed from V and 5 bases from J, the gap between germline ends came to 12 bases.